A single sample gave rise to the 7 T cell receptor beta chains below, sequenced in a study of identical twins. TCRdb reprocessed the 5' RACE reads via MiXCR and lists one record per CDR3 protein. Among about 1.7 million distinct CDR3 sequences, 25% to 35% were seen once, and the ten largest hold 0.27%. Sequencing used cord blood. The source of these receptors is a newborn girl in good health.

The chain carries TRBV5-1 and TRBJ2-3; 9 positions agree with TRBD1. Germline CDR1 and CDR2: SGHRS and YFSETQ. This CDR3 is built from 16 residues. J gave up 1 base and V 0 bases, and 3 bases lay outside the gene matches. The CDR3 bases are TGCGCCAGCAGCTTGGGACAGGGGGTAGGCACAGATACGCAGTATTTT. It translates to CASSLGQGVGTDTQYF.

This chain joins TRBV10-3 and TRBJ2-5, with 7 bases aligning to TRBD2. Germline V lookup: CDR1 ENHRY, CDR2 SYGVKD. With 7 bases clipped from V and 4 bases from J, the junction kept 9 bases outside the gene matches. The CDR3 length is 14 residues. Here the CDR3 reads CAIKARDYRETQYF. The CDR3 nucleotides are TGTGCCATCAAGGCCCGGGACTACCGAGAGACCCAGTACTTC.

The gene calls are TRBV24-1 and TRBJ2-3; 8 bases match TRBD2. V was clipped by 4 bases and J by 0 bases; unmatched bases: 5. This CDR3 has 16 residues. In germline, CDR1 is KGHDR, CDR2 SFDVKD. Here the CDR3 DNA reads TGTGCCACCAGTGAACGACTAGCGAGCAGCACAGATACGCAGTATTTT. Translated, it gives CATSERLASSTDTQYF.

This clonotype came up many times. This chain links TRBV29-1 with TRBJ1-2, with D possibly being TRBD1 (5 bases). The length of the CDR3 is 11 residues. V was pared by 6 bases and J by 9 bases, with 14 bases between. CDR1 and CDR2 (germline): SQVTM, ANQGSEA. The chain's CDR3 is CSVLGRLSYTF. The CDR3 nucleotides read TGCAGCGTCCTGGGGCGTTTGAGCTACACCTTC.

The chain recombines TRBV9 with TRBJ2-1; 11 bases match TRBD2. The CDR3 runs 16 residues. Germline V gene sequence: CDR1 SGDLS, CDR2 YYNGEE. V was pared by 0 bases and J by 6 bases, with 5 bases of the junction left unmatched. The CDR3 DNA is TGTGCCAGCAGCGTAGGGTGGACTAGCGGGCTCAATGAGCAGTTCTTC. Protein: CASSVGWTSGLNEQFF.

There are a few counts of this clonotype. The chain recombines TRBV7-9 with TRBJ1-2; D unclear. Germline assignment: CDR1 SEHNR and CDR2 FQNEAQ (reference sequence). There are 12 residues in the CDR3. The germline V and J ends were trimmed by 11 bases and 1 base, with 11 bases remaining between them. CDR3 sequence reads: CAGLDNNYGYTF. The CDR3 DNA reads as TGTGCCGGCCTTGATAATAACTATGGCTACACCTTC.

This clonotype occurred a few times. The genes are TRBV7-2 and TRBJ1-5, with D possibly matching TRBD1 (5 bases). The V end was cut by 4 bases, the J end by 4 bases, with 14 bases between. There are 15 residues in the CDR3. CDR1 and CDR2 from the germline V gene are SGHTA and FQGNSA. CDR3 in amino acids: CASSSRDSGNQPQHF. In DNA, the CDR3 is TGTGCCAGCAGCTCCAGGGACTCGGGAAATCAGCCCCAGCATTTT.